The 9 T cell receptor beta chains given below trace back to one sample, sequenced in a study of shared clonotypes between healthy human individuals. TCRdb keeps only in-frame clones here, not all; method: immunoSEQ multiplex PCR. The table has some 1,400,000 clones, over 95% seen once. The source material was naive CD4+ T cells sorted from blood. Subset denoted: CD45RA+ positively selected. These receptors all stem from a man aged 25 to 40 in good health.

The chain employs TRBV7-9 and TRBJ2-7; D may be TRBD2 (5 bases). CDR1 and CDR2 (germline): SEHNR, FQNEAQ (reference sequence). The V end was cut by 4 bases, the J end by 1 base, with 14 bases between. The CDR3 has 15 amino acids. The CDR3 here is CASSSPRTGSYEQYF. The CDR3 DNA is TGTGCCAGCAGCTCCCCAAGGACTGGATCCTACGAGCAGTACTTC.

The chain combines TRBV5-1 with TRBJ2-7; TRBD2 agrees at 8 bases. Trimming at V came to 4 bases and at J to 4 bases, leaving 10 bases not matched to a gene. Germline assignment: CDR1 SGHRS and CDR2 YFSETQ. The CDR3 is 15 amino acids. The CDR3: CASSPESGSRYEQYF. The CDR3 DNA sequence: TGCGCCAGCAGCCCTGAGAGCGGGAGCCGTTACGAGCAGTACTTC.

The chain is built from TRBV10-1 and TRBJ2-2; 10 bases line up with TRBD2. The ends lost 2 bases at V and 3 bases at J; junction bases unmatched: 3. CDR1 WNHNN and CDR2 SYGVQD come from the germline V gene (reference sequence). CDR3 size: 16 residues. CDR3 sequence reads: CASSERTSGYTGELFF. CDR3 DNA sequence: TGCGCCAGCAGTGAGAGGACTAGCGGATACACCGGGGAGCTGTTTTTT.

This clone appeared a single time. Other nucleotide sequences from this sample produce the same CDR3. CDR3 residues: CASSFGQGPYEQYF. The CDR3 bases are TGTGCCAGCAGCTTTGGACAGGGACCCTACGAGCAGTACTTC. The chain recombines TRBV7-9 with TRBJ2-7, with 8 bases matching TRBD1. Germline V gene sequence: CDR1 SEHNR, CDR2 FQNEAQ (reference sequence). This CDR3 is built from 14 residues. V was pared by 3 bases and J by 2 bases, with 3 bases of the junction left unmatched.

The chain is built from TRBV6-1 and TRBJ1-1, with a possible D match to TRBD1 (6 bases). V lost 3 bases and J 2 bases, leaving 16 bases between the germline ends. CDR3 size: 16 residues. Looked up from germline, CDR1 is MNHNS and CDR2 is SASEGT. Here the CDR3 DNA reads TGTGCCAGCAGTGAGCCCCCGGGACAAAGAAACACTGAAGCTTTCTTT. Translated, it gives CASSEPPGQRNTEAFF.

CDR3 protein: CASSFSGTQNQPQHF. Written as DNA, the CDR3 is TGTGCCAGCAGTTTCTCCGGGACACAAAATCAGCCCCAGCATTTT. The V call is TRBV28, the J call TRBJ1-5, with D perhaps matching TRBD1 (6 bases). The CDR3 consists of 15 residues. The germline gives CDR1 MDHEN, CDR2 SYDVKM. V lost 3 bases and J 4 bases, leaving 13 bases between the germline ends.

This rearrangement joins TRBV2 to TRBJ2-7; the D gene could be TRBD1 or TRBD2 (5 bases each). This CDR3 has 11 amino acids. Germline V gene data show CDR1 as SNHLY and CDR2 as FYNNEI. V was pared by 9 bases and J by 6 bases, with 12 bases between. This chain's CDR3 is CASGGRGEQYF. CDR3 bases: TGTGCCAGTGGGGGAAGGGGCGAGCAGTACTTC.

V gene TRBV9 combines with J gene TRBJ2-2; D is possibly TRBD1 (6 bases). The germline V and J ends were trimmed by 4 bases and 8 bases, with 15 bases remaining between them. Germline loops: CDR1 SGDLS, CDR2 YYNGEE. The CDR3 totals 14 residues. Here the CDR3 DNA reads TGTGCCAGCAGCTCATCCCCAGGGGAGGGGGAGCTGTTTTTT. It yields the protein CASSSSPGEGELFF.

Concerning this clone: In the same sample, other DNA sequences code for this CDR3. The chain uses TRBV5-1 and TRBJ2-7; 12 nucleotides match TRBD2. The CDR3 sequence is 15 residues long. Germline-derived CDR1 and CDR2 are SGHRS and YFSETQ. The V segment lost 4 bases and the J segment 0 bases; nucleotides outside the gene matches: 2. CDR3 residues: CASSLTSGSSYEQYF. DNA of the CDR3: TGCGCCAGCAGCCTGACTAGCGGGAGCTCCTACGAGCAGTACTTC.